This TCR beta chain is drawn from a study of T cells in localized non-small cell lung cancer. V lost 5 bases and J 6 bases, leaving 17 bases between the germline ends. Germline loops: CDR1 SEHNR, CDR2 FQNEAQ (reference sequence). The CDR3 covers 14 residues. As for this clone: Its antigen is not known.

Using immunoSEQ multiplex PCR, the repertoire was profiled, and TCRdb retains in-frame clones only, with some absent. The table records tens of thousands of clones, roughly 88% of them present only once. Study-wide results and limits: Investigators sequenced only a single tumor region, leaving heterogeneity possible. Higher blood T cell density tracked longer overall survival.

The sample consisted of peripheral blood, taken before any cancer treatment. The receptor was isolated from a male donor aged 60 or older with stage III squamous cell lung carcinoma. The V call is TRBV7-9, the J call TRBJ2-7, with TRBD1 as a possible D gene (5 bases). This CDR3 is CASSPQGVSAEQYF. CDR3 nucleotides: TGTGCCAGCAGCCCCCAGGGTGTCAGCGCCGAGCAGTACTTC.